Sequencing of this TCR beta chain was carried out in a study of cytomegalovirus exposure and HLA in healthy donors. A word on this clone: Its cognate antigen is unknown.

J was trimmed by 2 bases and V by 0 bases; bases with no gene match: 4. Germline lookup yields CDR1 MGHRA and CDR2 YSYEKL. This CDR3 comprises 17 residues. Study-wide points: Immune exposure data for these donors was limited to CMV serostatus. Presence/absence comparisons presumed near-even sequencing depth among donors.

The PCR made use of 60 Vbeta and 13 Jbeta primers. The table came from immunoSEQ multiplex PCR; TCRdb's copy has only in-frame clones and leaves some out. The sample lists 100,000 to 150,000 clones; over 65% were seen once. The sequencing sample was made of PBMCs. The origin of this receptor is a man aged 45-65 years in good health and CMV-seronegative. The chain combines TRBV4-1 with TRBJ2-2; 9 bases are a match to TRBD2. In DNA form, the CDR3 reads TGCGCCAGCAGCCAAGAAGGGCGGGGGGGAAACACCGGGGAGCTGTTTTTT. Its protein product is CASSQEGRGGNTGELFF.